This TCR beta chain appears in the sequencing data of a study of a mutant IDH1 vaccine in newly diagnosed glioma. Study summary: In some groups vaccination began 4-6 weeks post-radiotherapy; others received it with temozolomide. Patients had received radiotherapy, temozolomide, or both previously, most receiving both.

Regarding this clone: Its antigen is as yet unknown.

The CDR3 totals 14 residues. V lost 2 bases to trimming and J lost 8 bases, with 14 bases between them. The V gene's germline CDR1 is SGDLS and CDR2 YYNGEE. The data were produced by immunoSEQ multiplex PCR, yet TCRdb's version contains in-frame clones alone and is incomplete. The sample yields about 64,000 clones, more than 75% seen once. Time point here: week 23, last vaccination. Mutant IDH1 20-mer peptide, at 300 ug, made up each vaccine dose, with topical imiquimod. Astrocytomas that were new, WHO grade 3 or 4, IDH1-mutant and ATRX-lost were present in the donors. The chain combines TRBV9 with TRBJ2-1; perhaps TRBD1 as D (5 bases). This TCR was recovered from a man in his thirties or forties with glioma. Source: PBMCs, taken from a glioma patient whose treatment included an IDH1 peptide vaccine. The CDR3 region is CASSVSGLFDEQFF. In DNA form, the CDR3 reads TGTGCCAGCAGCGTTTCAGGGTTGTTCGATGAGCAGTTCTTC.